Described below is a single T cell receptor (beta chain) sequence and its context. V shed 2 bases, J shed 5 bases, and the junction held 8 bases outside the gene matches. The CDR3 totals 15 residues. Germline lookup yields CDR1 MNHEY and CDR2 SVGAGI. In the 2 weeks before study entry, exposed participants met a COVID-19 case, which was PCR-confirmed or clinician-diagnosed. The sample is drawn from a study of blood T cell repertoires in COVID-19. For the study at large: Nucleic acid was either cDNA or gDNA, and it came from T cells, B-cell-depleted T cells, or PBMCs.

Profiling relied on immunoSEQ multiplex PCR, and the TCRdb table lists in-frame clones only, not all of them. The sample lists hundreds of thousands of clones; about four fifths were seen once. The source is a woman in her forties or fifties who had been exposed to COVID-19. The rearrangement links TRBV6-5 to TRBJ1-1; TRBD1 aligns across 7 bases. Sequences were obtained from PBMCs or T cells enriched from blood (not recorded which). CDR3 in amino acids: CASSYADRLGTEAFF. CDR3 in DNA: TGTGCCAGCAGTTACGCGGACAGGCTGGGGACTGAAGCTTTCTTT.